Listed below are T cell receptor beta chains from one sample, sequenced in a study of shared clonotypes between healthy human individuals. Assay used: immunoSEQ multiplex PCR; TCRdb lists only in-frame clones, some missing. The sample yields some 1.5 million clones, about 98% seen once. The sequencing sample was made of naive CD4+ T cells sorted from blood. Every receptor here comes from a man in his thirties or forties in good health. CDR3s include the opening cysteine and the closing phenylalanine or tryptophan. The D gene is left open where the match is weak. Rows give clone size only sometimes, using once, few, many, or a class for an expanded clone.

d_call,clone_size,v_call,j_call,cdr3_aa,cdr3_nt
TRBD2,.,TRBV10-3,TRBJ2-7,CAISDGLAGPYEQYF,TGTGCCATCAGCGACGGGCTAGCGGGCCCCTACGAGCAGTACTTC
TRBD2,once,TRBV10-1,TRBJ2-1,CASSPPGWEAGGPLSTNEQFF,TGCGCCAGCAGTCCCCCCGGGTGGGAGGCGGGAGGGCCCCTTAGTACCAATGAGCAGTTCTTC
TRBD1,.,TRBV5-5,TRBJ2-7,CASSTPGTGSYEQYF,TGTGCCAGCAGTACTCCCGGGACAGGGTCCTACGAGCAGTACTTC
.,.,TRBV27,TRBJ2-1,CASSFLSGSYNEQFF,TGTGCCAGCAGTTTTTTGAGCGGATCCTACAATGAGCAGTTCTTC
.,.,TRBV7-9,TRBJ2-5,CASSLVAGQGTQYF,TGTGCCAGCAGCTTAGTGGCAGGACAAGGGACCCAGTACTTC
.,.,TRBV27,TRBJ2-1,CASSSRAARSYNEQFF,TGTGCCAGCAGTTCCCGAGCGGCCCGCTCCTACAATGAGCAGTTCTTC
.,.,TRBV7-8,TRBJ2-7,CASSLVAGTYEQYF,TGTGCCAGCAGCTTAGTGGCAGGGACATACGAGCAGTACTTC
TRBD1,.,TRBV5-1,TRBJ2-5,CASSISPGQWQETQYF,TGCGCCAGCAGCATTTCGCCGGGACAGTGGCAAGAGACCCAGTACTTC
TRBD2,once,TRBV9,TRBJ2-1,CASSVTSGFYNEQFF,TGTGCCAGCAGCGTCACTAGCGGATTCTACAATGAGCAGTTCTTC
TRBD2,.,TRBV7-2,TRBJ2-2,CASGGSGSGTGELFF,TGTGCCAGCGGGGGTAGCGGGAGTGGCACCGGGGAGCTGTTTTTT
.,.,TRBV7-9,TRBJ2-3,CASSRREGNTDTQYF,TGTGCCAGCAGCCGGAGGGAAGGGAACACAGATACGCAGTATTTT
TRBD1,.,TRBV5-5,TRBJ1-1,CASSPQGANTEAFF,TGTGCCAGCAGCCCCCAGGGGGCTAACACTGAAGCTTTCTTT
TRBD2,.,TRBV5-1,TRBJ2-7,CASSRDYNYEQYF,TGCGCCAGCAGCCGGGACTACAACTACGAGCAGTACTTC
.,.,TRBV10-1,TRBJ2-7,CASSEFQGISEQYF,TGCGCCAGCAGTGAGTTTCAGGGGATTAGCGAGCAGTACTTC
.,.,TRBV9,TRBJ2-1,CASSVAPSSYNEQFF,TGTGCCAGCAGCGTAGCGCCAAGCTCCTACAATGAGCAGTTCTTC
TRBD2,.,TRBV18,TRBJ2-7,CASSPGLAGSSYEQYF,TGTGCCAGCTCACCCGGACTAGCGGGCAGCTCCTACGAGCAGTACTTC
.,.,TRBV27,TRBJ1-3,CASSLWGGSGNTIYF,TGTGCCAGCAGTTTGTGGGGGGGCTCTGGAAACACCATATATTTT
.,.,TRBV19,TRBJ1-5,CATKGLNQPQHF,TGTGCCACCAAGGGTCTCAATCAGCCCCAGCATTTT
TRBD2,.,TRBV11-2,TRBJ2-1,CASSLGLAGGPYEQFF,TGTGCCAGCAGCTTAGGACTAGCGGGAGGGCCATATGAGCAGTTCTTC
TRBD2,.,TRBV9,TRBJ2-1,CASSVALGDYLYNEQFF,TGTGCCAGCAGCGTAGCCCTTGGGGACTATCTGTACAATGAGCAGTTCTTC
.,.,TRBV5-4,TRBJ2-1,CASSPFQSSYNEQFF,TGTGCCAGCAGCCCTTTTCAGAGCTCCTACAATGAGCAGTTCTTC
.,.,TRBV6-5,TRBJ1-5,CASSYSSAGGQPQHF,TGTGCCAGCAGTTACTCGTCAGCGGGGGGTCAGCCCCAGCATTTT
TRBD2,few,TRBV9,TRBJ2-2,CASSVGTSGTGELFF,TGTGCCAGCAGCGTAGGGACTAGCGGGACCGGGGAGCTGTTTTTT
TRBD2,.,TRBV11-2,TRBJ2-3,CASSSSGPAQYF,TGTGCCAGCAGCTCTAGCGGTCCAGCGCAGTATTTT
TRBD2,.,TRBV7-9,TRBJ2-3,CASSLGLAGEITDTQYF,TGTGCCAGCAGCTTAGGACTAGCGGGAGAGATCACAGATACGCAGTATTTT
TRBD2,.,TRBV4-1,TRBJ2-7,CASSQGLAGHYEQYF,TGCGCCAGCAGCCAGGGACTAGCGGGTCACTACGAGCAGTACTTC
.,.,TRBV18,TRBJ2-3,CASSPPGSDTQYF,TGTGCCAGCTCACCACCGGGTAGCGATACGCAGTATTTT
TRBD1,.,TRBV4-1,TRBJ1-5,CASSPGQGHQPQHF,TGCGCCAGCAGCCCGGGACAGGGTCATCAGCCCCAGCATTTT
.,once,TRBV5-1,TRBJ2-7,CASTQGEGGSSYEQYF,TGCGCCAGCACCCAAGGAGAGGGAGGTAGCTCCTACGAGCAGTACTTC
TRBD2,.,TRBV5-1,TRBJ2-2,CASSFNGLAKSNTGELFF,TGCGCCAGCAGCTTCAACGGACTAGCGAAATCGAACACCGGGGAGCTGTTTTTT
.,.,TRBV7-2,TRBJ2-1,CASSLAGFYNEQFF,TGTGCCAGCAGCTTAGCAGGTTTCTACAATGAGCAGTTCTTC
.,.,TRBV4-1,TRBJ1-3,CASSSPTSASGNTIYF,TGCGCCAGCAGCTCGCCGACATCAGCCTCTGGAAACACCATATATTTT
TRBD2,.,TRBV30,TRBJ2-5,CAWSTSGVIQETQYF,TGTGCCTGGTCTACTAGCGGGGTAATCCAAGAGACCCAGTACTTC
TRBD2,.,TRBV5-1,TRBJ2-1,CASSLAGVDYNEQFF,TGCGCCAGCTCACTAGCGGGAGTTGACTACAATGAGCAGTTCTTC
TRBD2,.,TRBV7-2,TRBJ2-7,CASSLSGTSYEQYF,TGTGCCAGCAGCCTCAGCGGGACCTCCTACGAGCAGTACTTC
.,.,TRBV2,TRBJ2-5,CASGPGWETQYF,TGTGCCAGCGGCCCAGGTTGGGAGACCCAGTACTTC
.,.,TRBV10-2,TRBJ2-1,CASSESSGAYNEQFF,TGCGCCAGCAGTGAGTCGTCGGGGGCCTACAATGAGCAGTTCTTC
.,.,TRBV10-1,TRBJ2-3,CACQATSTDTQYF,TGCGCCTGCCAGGCTACTAGCACAGATACGCAGTATTTT
TRBD1,once,TRBV5-1,TRBJ2-1,CASSWTQGAEQFF,TGCGCCAGCAGCTGGACCCAGGGGGCTGAGCAGTTCTTC
TRBD2,.,TRBV18,TRBJ2-7,CASSPRGAGLDPPKSYEQYF,TGTGCCAGCTCACCACGGGGAGCGGGACTAGACCCGCCGAAAAGCTACGAGCAGTACTTC
.,.,TRBV7-3,TRBJ2-1,CASKKGRPQGRLVGEQFF,TGTGCCAGCAAAAAAGGGAGGCCCCAAGGACGGCTTGTGGGTGAGCAGTTCTTC
.,.,TRBV11-2,TRBJ1-5,CASSLVGNQPQHF,TGTGCCAGCAGCTTAGTAGGGAATCAGCCCCAGCATTTT
TRBD2,.,TRBV15,TRBJ2-7,CATSREGLYEQYF,TGTGCCACCAGCCGGGAGGGCCTGTACGAGCAGTACTTC
TRBD1,.,TRBV9,TRBJ2-5,CASSGRTGGIGETQYF,TGTGCCAGCAGCGGGAGAACAGGGGGCATTGGGGAGACCCAGTACTTC